This section outlines one TCR beta chain sequence together with its context. Its cognate antigen is unknown. The data stem from a study of cytomegalovirus exposure and HLA in healthy donors. Study results and caveats: A few CMV-associated chains proved CMV antigen-specific in vitro.

Vbeta (60) and Jbeta (13) primers were used in the PCR. Using immunoSEQ multiplex PCR, the repertoire was profiled, and TCRdb retains in-frame clones only, with some absent. The sample shows tens of thousands of clones, 65% to 80% of them seen only once. Per germline, CDR1 SGHRS and CDR2 YFSETQ. The V gene lost 3 bases and the J gene lost 5 bases, with 8 bases spanning the gap. The CDR3 consists of 12 residues. Sequenced material: PBMCs. The sequence derives from a man aged 25-40 years in good health and CMV-seropositive. V gene TRBV5-1 combines with J gene TRBJ1-1; D remains unclear. The CDR3 nucleotides read TGCGCCAGCAGCTCGTCAGGAACTGAAGCTTTCTTT. Translated: CASSSSGTEAFF.